Listed below are T cell receptor beta chains from one sample, sequenced in a study of metastatic and nonmetastatic thyroid tumors. With MiXCR, TCRdb called clones anew from the PCR reads. This table holds some 30,000 clones, approximately 31% found once. Source material: blood. The source of these receptors is a female donor with papillary thyroid cancer or a benign thyroid nodule (not recorded which). Some clones in this sample may be carry-over from other donors' samples. CDR3s include the opening cysteine and the closing phenylalanine or tryptophan. Fields, in order: J gene, V gene, D gene, clone size, CDR3 protein, CDR3 DNA. The D gene is left open where the match is weak. Clone size is shown for a subset of rows, as once, few, many or a class of expanded clone.

j_call: TRBJ2-7
v_call: TRBV2
d_call: .
clone_size: many
cdr3_aa: CASSSTTPYEQYF
cdr3_nt: TGTGCCAGCAGTTCTACTACCCCCTACGAGCAGTACTTC

j_call: TRBJ2-2
v_call: TRBV2
d_call: TRBD1
clone_size: many
cdr3_aa: CASRLDRAYSGELFF
cdr3_nt: TGTGCCAGCCGACTCGACAGGGCTTATTCCGGGGAGCTGTTTTTT

j_call: TRBJ2-7
v_call: TRBV6-5
d_call: .
clone_size: many
cdr3_aa: CASSYQLAINYEQYF
cdr3_nt: TGTGCCAGCAGTTACCAACTAGCTATAAACTACGAGCAGTACTTC

j_call: TRBJ2-5
v_call: TRBV12-3/TRBV12-4
d_call: TRBD1
clone_size: many
cdr3_aa: CASGRTGLETQYF
cdr3_nt: TGTGCCAGCGGACGGACAGGGCTGGAGACCCAGTACTTC

j_call: TRBJ2-2
v_call: TRBV4-3
d_call: .
clone_size: .
cdr3_aa: CASSQDRATGELFF
cdr3_nt: TGCGCCAGCAGCCAAGATCGTGCGACCGGGGAGCTGTTTTTT

j_call: TRBJ1-1
v_call: TRBV30
d_call: .
clone_size: many
cdr3_aa: CAWGTEDTEAFF
cdr3_nt: TGTGCCTGGGGAACAGAGGACACTGAAGCTTTCTTT

j_call: TRBJ2-3
v_call: TRBV28
d_call: TRBD2
clone_size: .
cdr3_aa: CASSFGGRGTDTQYF
cdr3_nt: TGTGCCAGCAGTTTCGGCGGGAGAGGGACAGATACGCAGTATTTT

j_call: TRBJ1-5
v_call: TRBV20-1
d_call: TRBD1
clone_size: many
cdr3_aa: CSARDPDRGSSNQPQHF
cdr3_nt: TGCAGTGCTAGAGATCCTGACAGGGGGTCTAGCAATCAGCCCCAGCATTTT

j_call: TRBJ1-4
v_call: TRBV25-1
d_call: .
clone_size: few
cdr3_aa: CASSEMGRVRGTNEKLFF
cdr3_nt: TGTGCCAGCAGTGAGATGGGCAGGGTTAGAGGAACTAATGAAAAACTGTTTTTT

j_call: TRBJ1-2
v_call: TRBV5-1
d_call: .
clone_size: many
cdr3_aa: CASSLAVGFDGYTF
cdr3_nt: TGCGCCAGCAGCTTGGCCGTGGGGTTTGATGGCTACACCTTC

j_call: TRBJ1-2
v_call: TRBV6-1
d_call: .
clone_size: .
cdr3_aa: CASTQGAGCYTF
cdr3_nt: TGTGCCAGCACGCAGGGTGCGGGTTGCTACACCTTC

j_call: TRBJ2-1
v_call: TRBV7-8
d_call: .
clone_size: many
cdr3_aa: CASSPRTVEQFF
cdr3_nt: TGTGCCAGCAGCCCACGTACGGTGGAGCAGTTCTTC

j_call: TRBJ2-2
v_call: TRBV5-1
d_call: TRBD2
clone_size: .
cdr3_aa: CASSPLTSGIEGDRFF
cdr3_nt: TGCGCCAGCAGCCCTCTCACTAGCGGGATAGAGGGGGACCGGTTTTTT

j_call: TRBJ2-7
v_call: TRBV6-1
d_call: TRBD1
clone_size: few
cdr3_aa: CASSQGTGGRYEQYF
cdr3_nt: TGTGCCAGCAGTCAAGGGACAGGGGGCCGGTACGAGCAGTACTTC

j_call: TRBJ2-7
v_call: TRBV6-2/TRBV6-3
d_call: TRBD1
clone_size: few
cdr3_aa: CASSPDRTGYSYEQYF
cdr3_nt: TGTGCCAGCAGTCCGGACCGGACAGGGTACTCCTACGAGCAGTACTTC

j_call: TRBJ2-5
v_call: TRBV2
d_call: TRBD1
clone_size: many
cdr3_aa: CASSFGQGETQYF
cdr3_nt: TGTGCCAGCAGTTTTGGACAGGGTGAGACCCAGTACTTC